The 14 T cell receptor beta chains listed next were all sequenced from one sample in a study of blood T cell repertoires in COVID-19. Sequencing used immunoSEQ multiplex PCR; TCRdb keeps in-frame clones, though not all of them. Of 130,000 to 150,000 clones in the sample, around three quarters are singletons; the top ten hold less than 4.5%. Sequencing was done on a sample of peripheral blood. The receptors shown here come from a man aged 60-69 years with acute or convalescent COVID-19.

The V gene is TRBV19, the J gene TRBJ2-1, with 8 bases identical to TRBD2. CDR3 length equals 12 residues. V shed 3 bases, J shed 9 bases, and the junction held 1 base outside the gene matches. Germline V gene sequence: CDR1 LNHDA, CDR2 SQIVND (reference sequence). CDR3: CASSMSGGEQFF. The CDR3 region has the DNA TGTGCCAGTAGTATGAGCGGGGGTGAGCAGTTCTTC.

This chain links TRBV28 with TRBJ1-1; 9 bases align to TRBD1. The CDR3 spans 14 residues. Germline V gene lookup returns CDR1 MDHEN and CDR2 SYDVKM. Trimming took 5 bases from V and 2 from J; bases not matched to a gene: 3. The CDR3 protein is CASSVTGGNTEAFF. CDR3 in DNA: TGTGCCAGCAGTGTGACAGGGGGTAACACTGAAGCTTTCTTT.

The chain is built from TRBV9 and TRBJ2-1, with D possibly being TRBD2 (5 bases). Germline CDR1 SGDLS, CDR2 YYNGEE. This CDR3 comprises 15 residues. Trimming pared 4 bases from V and 5 bases from J, leaving 16 bases between. The CDR3 protein is CASSHDVQTNNEQFF. The CDR3 DNA reads TGTGCCAGCAGCCATGACGTCCAGACTAACAATGAGCAGTTCTTC.

The V gene is TRBV6-2 or TRBV6-3, the J gene TRBJ1-5, with a possible D match to TRBD1 (5 bases). Germline V gene sequence: CDR1 MNHEY, CDR2 SVGEGT. This CDR3 comprises 14 residues. Trimming took 5 bases from V and 5 from J, leaving 13 bases between them. The CDR3 here is CASSGRQGYQPQHF. The CDR3 bases are TGTGCCAGCAGTGGTCGGCAGGGCTATCAGCCCCAGCATTTT.

The rearrangement links TRBV7-9 to TRBJ2-7; TRBD2 matches at 9 bases. CDR1 and CDR2 (germline): SEHNR, FQNEAQ (reference sequence). The CDR3 consists of 12 residues. The V segment lost 5 bases and the J segment 9 bases; nucleotides outside the gene matches: 5. The CDR3 protein is CASSPGLAAQYF. In nucleotides, the CDR3 is TGTGCCAGCAGCCCGGGACTAGCTGCGCAGTACTTC.

The chain combines TRBV6-2 or TRBV6-3 with TRBJ2-7; TRBD1 aligns across 8 bases. The ends lost 2 bases at V and 5 bases at J; junction bases unmatched: 8. Germline V lookup: CDR1 MNHEY, CDR2 SVGEGT. There are 15 residues in the CDR3. The CDR3 here is CASSYGHRGFNEQYF. DNA for the CDR3: TGTGCCAGCAGTTACGGCCACAGGGGGTTCAACGAGCAGTACTTC.

This clone has a handful of counts. J is TRBJ2-2 and V is TRBV5-1, with TRBD1 as a possible D gene (6 bases). The germline V and J ends were trimmed by 1 base and 2 bases, with 12 bases remaining between them. CDR1 and CDR2 from the germline V gene are SGHRS and YFSETQ. The CDR3 sequence is 16 residues long. The CDR3 loop reads CASSLSVGGNTGELFF. The CDR3 coding sequence is TGCGCCAGCAGCTTGAGCGTAGGGGGAAACACCGGGGAGCTGTTTTTT.

The chain couples TRBV7-9 to TRBJ2-3; possibly TRBD2 for D (6 bases). Germline CDR1 reads SEHNR; CDR2 reads FQNEAQ (reference sequence). V gave up 3 bases and J gave up 2 bases, with 9 bases separating them. The CDR3 runs 14 residues. This chain's CDR3 is CASSFGGNTDTQYF. In DNA form, the CDR3 reads TGTGCCAGCAGCTTTGGGGGGAACACAGATACGCAGTATTTT.

The chain is built from TRBV7-8 and TRBJ1-3, with D perhaps matching TRBD1 (6 bases). The V end lost 0 bases, the J end lost 6 bases, and 9 bases lay between the germline ends. Germline V CDR1 and CDR2: SGHVS, FQNEAQ. This CDR3 contains 14 residues. CDR3 protein: CASSLAGGANTIYF. For the CDR3, the DNA is TGTGCCAGCAGCTTAGCAGGGGGGGCAAACACCATATATTTT.

This clone was detected a few times. The J gene is TRBJ2-3, the V gene TRBV9, with D tentatively TRBD2 (6 bases). The CDR3 is made up of 16 amino acids. Germline V gives CDR1 SGDLS, CDR2 YYNGEE. V was pared by 1 base and J by 2 bases, with 14 bases between. The DNA for the CDR3 is TGTGCCAGCAGCGTAAACCGGGACTCAGACACAGATACGCAGTATTTT. This translates into CASSVNRDSDTDTQYF.

The V call is TRBV4-3, the J call TRBJ1-1; D is undetermined. V was clipped by 3 bases and J by 1 base, with 3 bases between them. The CDR3 sequence is 12 residues long. Germline V gives CDR1 LGHNA, CDR2 YSLEER. The CDR3 sequence: CASSHRNTEAFF. CDR3 nucleotide sequence: TGCGCCAGCAGCCATAGGAACACTGAAGCTTTCTTT.

In its sample, this clone is medium-sized. J is TRBJ2-1 and V is TRBV5-4; D is perhaps TRBD2 (6 bases). This CDR3 contains 14 residues. CDR1 is SGHNT and CDR2 is YYREEE in the germline V gene (reference sequence). The germline V and J ends were trimmed by 4 bases and 0 bases, with 8 bases remaining between them. This CDR3 reads CASSLGGSYNEQFF. CDR3 DNA: TGTGCCAGCAGCCTCGGGGGCTCCTACAATGAGCAGTTCTTC.

The V and J genes are TRBV5-1 and TRBJ2-3, with a possible D match to TRBD2 (6 bases). V lost 0 bases and J lost 3, with 8 bases in between. CDR1 and CDR2 from the germline V gene are SGHRS and YFSETQ. The CDR3 has 14 amino acids. CDR3 DNA: TGCGCCAGCAGCTTGGAACGGGGGACAGATACGCAGTATTTT. It encodes CASSLERGTDTQYF.

V gene TRBV9 combines with J gene TRBJ2-6; 7 bases agree with TRBD2. Germline values: CDR1 SGDLS, CDR2 YYNGEE. V was pared by 3 bases and J by 0 bases, with 12 bases of the junction left unmatched. This CDR3 is 19 amino acids long. CDR3 DNA sequence: TGTGCCAGCAGCGATACCCAGGGAGGGCCCCTCTCTGGGGCCAACGTCCTGACTTTC. Translating it yields CASSDTQGGPLSGANVLTF.